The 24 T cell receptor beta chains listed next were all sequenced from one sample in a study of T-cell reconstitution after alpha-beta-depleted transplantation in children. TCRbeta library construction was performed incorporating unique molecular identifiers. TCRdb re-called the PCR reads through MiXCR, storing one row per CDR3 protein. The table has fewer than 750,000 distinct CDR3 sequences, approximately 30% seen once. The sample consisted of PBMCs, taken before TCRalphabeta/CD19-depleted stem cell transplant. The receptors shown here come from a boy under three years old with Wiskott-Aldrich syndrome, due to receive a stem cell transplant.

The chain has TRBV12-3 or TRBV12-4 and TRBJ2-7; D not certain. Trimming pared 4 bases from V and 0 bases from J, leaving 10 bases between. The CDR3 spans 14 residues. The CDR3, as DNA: TGTGCCAGCAGTTGGTTTGGAAACTCCTACGAGCAGTACTTC. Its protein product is CASSWFGNSYEQYF.

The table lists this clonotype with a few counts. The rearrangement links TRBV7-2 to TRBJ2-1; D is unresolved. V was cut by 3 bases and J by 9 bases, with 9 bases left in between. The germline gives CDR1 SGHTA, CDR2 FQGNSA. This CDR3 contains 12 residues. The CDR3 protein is CASSLACGEQFF. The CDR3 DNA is TGTGCCAGCAGCTTGGCATGCGGTGAGCAGTTCTTC.

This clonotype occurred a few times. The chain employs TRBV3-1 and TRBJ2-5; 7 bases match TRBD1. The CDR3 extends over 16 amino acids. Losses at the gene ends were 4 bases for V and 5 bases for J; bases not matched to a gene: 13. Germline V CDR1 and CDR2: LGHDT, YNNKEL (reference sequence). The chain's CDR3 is CASSLVPRTGLETQYF. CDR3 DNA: TGTGCCAGCAGCCTCGTTCCTAGGACAGGTTTGGAGACCCAGTACTTC.

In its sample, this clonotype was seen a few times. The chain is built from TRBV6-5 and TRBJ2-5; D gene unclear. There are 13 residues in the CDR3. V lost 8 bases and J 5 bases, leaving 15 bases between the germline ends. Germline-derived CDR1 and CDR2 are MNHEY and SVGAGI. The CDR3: CASRRGFGETQYF. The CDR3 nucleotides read TGTGCCAGCCGACGAGGTTTTGGGGAGACCCAGTACTTC.

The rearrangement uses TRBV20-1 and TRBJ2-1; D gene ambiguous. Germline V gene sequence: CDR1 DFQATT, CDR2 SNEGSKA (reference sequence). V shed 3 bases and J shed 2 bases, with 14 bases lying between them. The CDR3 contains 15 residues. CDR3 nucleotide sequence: TGCAGTGCTAGCGTCGCGTCCGATGCCTACAATGAGCAGTTCTTC. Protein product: CSASVASDAYNEQFF.

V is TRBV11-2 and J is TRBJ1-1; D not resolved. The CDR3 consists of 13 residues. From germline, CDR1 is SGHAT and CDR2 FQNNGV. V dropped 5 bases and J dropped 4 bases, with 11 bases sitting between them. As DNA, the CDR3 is TGTGCCAGCAGCCGGAGTCTGGGCACTGAAGCTTTCTTT. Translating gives CASSRSLGTEAFF.

This CDR3 is CASSLLSQGSLHF. CDR3 coding DNA: TGTGCCAGCAGCTTACTTTCGCAGGGGTCCCTCCACTTT. This chain joins TRBV7-8 and TRBJ1-6; weak D call: TRBD1 (6 bases). From germline, CDR1 is SGHVS and CDR2 FQNEAQ. Trimming left V 2 bases short and J 14 bases short, with 13 bases between. The CDR3 extends over 13 amino acids.

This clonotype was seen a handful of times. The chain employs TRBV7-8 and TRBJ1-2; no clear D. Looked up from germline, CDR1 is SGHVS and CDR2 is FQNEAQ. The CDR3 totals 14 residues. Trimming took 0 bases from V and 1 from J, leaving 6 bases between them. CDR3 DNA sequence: TGTGCCAGCAGCTTAGCGTCCGTTAACTATGGCTACACCTTC. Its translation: CASSLASVNYGYTF.

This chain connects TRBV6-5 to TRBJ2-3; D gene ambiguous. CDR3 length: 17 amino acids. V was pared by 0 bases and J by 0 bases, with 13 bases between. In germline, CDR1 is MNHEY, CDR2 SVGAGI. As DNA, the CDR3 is TGTGCCAGCAGTTACTCGAGTAAAAGGGCAAGCACAGATACGCAGTATTTT. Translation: CASSYSSKRASTDTQYF.

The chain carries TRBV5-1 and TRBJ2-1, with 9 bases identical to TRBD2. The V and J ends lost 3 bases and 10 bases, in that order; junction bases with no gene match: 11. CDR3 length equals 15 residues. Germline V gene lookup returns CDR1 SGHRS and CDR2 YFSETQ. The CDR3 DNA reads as TGCGCCAGCAGCTCTCTGGAGGGACTAGCTTACGAGCAGTTCTTC. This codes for CASSSLEGLAYEQFF.

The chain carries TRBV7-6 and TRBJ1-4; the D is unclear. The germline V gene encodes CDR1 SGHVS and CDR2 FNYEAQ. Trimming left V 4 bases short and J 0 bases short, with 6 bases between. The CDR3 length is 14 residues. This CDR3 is CASSSLSTNEKLFF. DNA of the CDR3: TGTGCCAGCAGCTCCCTATCAACTAATGAAAAACTGTTTTTT.

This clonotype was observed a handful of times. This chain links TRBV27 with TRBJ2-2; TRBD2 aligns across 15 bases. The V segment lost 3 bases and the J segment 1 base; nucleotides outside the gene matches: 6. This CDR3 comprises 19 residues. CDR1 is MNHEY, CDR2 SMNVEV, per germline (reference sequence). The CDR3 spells CASSFAPGLAGGNTGELFF. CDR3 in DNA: TGTGCCAGCAGTTTCGCCCCGGGACTAGCGGGAGGGAACACCGGGGAGCTGTTTTTT.

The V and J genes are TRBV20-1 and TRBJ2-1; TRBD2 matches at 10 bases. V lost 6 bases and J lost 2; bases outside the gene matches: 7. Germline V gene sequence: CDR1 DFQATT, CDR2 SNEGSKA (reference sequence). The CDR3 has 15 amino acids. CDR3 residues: CSARRLAGTYNEQFF. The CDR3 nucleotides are TGCAGTGCCCGACGACTAGCGGGTACCTACAATGAGCAGTTCTTC.

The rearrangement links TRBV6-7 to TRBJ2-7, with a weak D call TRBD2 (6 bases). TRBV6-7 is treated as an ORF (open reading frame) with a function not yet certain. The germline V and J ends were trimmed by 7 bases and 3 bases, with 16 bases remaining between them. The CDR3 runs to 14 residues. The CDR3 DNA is TGTGCCAGCACCGAGCGGGCCCGAGACTACGAGCAGTACTTC. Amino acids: CASTERARDYEQYF.

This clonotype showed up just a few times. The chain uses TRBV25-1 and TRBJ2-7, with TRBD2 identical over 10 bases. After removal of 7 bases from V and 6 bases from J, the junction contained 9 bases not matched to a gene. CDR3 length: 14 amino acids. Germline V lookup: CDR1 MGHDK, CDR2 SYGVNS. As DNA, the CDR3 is TGTGCCAGCACTCCTAGCGGGAGTGGCGGCGAGCAGTACTTC. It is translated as CASTPSGSGGEQYF.

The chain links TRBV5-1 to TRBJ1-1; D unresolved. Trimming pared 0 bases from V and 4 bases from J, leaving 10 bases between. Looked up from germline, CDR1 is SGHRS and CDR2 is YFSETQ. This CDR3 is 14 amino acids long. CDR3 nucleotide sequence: TGCGCCAGCAGCTTGGCACGGGTCGGCACTGAAGCTTTCTTT. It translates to CASSLARVGTEAFF. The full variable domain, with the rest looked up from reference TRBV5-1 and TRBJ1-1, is KAGVTQTPRYLIKTRGQQVTLSCSPISGHRSVSWYQQTPGQGLQFLFEYFSETQRNKGNFPGRFSGRQFSNSRSEMNVSTLELGDSALYLCASSLARVGTEAFFGQGTRLTVV.

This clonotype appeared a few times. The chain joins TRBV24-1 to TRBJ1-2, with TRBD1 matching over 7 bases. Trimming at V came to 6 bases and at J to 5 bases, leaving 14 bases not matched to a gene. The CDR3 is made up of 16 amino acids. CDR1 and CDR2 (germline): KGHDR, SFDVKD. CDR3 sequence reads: CATSHTDRDGVYGYTF. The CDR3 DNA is TGTGCCACCAGTCATACCGACAGGGACGGGGTGTATGGCTACACCTTC.

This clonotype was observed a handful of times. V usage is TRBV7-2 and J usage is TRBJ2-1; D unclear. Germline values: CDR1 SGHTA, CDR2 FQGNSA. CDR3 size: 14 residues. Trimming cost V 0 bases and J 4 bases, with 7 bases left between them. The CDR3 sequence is CASSLAPFYNEQFF. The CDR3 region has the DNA TGTGCCAGCAGCTTAGCCCCTTTTTACAATGAGCAGTTCTTC.

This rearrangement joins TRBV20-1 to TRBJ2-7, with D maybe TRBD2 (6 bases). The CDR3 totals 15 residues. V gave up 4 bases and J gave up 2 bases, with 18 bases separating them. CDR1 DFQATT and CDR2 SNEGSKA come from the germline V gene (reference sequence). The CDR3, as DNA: TGCAGTGCTAAGGACTACCTTGACTCGCCCTACGAGCAGTACTTC. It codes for CSAKDYLDSPYEQYF.

CDR3 DNA sequence: TGTGCCAGCAGCGTAGGGGACTGGAATGAGCAGTTCTTC. Its protein product is CASSVGDWNEQFF. The chain couples TRBV9 to TRBJ2-1; D is perhaps TRBD2 (6 bases). CDR1 is SGDLS and CDR2 is YYNGEE in the germline V gene. CDR3 size: 13 residues. The V end was cut by 0 bases, the J end by 7 bases, with 8 bases between.

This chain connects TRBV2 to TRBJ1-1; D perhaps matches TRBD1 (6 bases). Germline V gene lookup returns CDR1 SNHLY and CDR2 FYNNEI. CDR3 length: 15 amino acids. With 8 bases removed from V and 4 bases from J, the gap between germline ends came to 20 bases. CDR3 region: CASARGYREATEAFF. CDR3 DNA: TGTGCCAGCGCCCGAGGGTACAGGGAGGCCACTGAAGCTTTCTTT.

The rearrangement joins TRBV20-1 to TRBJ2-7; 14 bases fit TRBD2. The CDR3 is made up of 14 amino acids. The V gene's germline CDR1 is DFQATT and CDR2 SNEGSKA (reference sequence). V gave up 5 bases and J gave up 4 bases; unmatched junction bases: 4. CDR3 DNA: TGCAGTGCTCCCCGACTAGCGGGAGGGTACGAGCAGTACTTC. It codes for CSAPRLAGGYEQYF.

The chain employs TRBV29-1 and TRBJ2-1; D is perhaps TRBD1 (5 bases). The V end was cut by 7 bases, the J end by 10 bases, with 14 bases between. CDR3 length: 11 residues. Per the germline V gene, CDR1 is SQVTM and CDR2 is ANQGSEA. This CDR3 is CSASRGAEQFF. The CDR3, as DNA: TGCAGCGCAAGTAGGGGTGCCGAGCAGTTCTTC.

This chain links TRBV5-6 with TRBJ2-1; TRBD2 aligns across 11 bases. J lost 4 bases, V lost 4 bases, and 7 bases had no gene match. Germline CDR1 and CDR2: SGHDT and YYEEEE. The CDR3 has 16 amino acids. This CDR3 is CASSNLGLAGYNEQFF. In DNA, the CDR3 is TGTGCCAGCAGCAACCTAGGACTAGCGGGTTACAATGAGCAGTTCTTC. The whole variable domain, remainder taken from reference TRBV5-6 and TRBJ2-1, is DAGVTQSPTHLIKTRGQQVTLRCSPKSGHDTVSWYQQALGQGPQFIFQYYEEEERQRGNFPDRFSGHQFPNYSSELNVNALLLGDSALYLCASSNLGLAGYNEQFFGPGTRLTVL.